These T cell receptor beta chains were read from a single sample in a study of patients and donors after allogeneic stem cell transplantation. TCRdb passed the RT-PCR reads through MiXCR, listing each CDR3 protein once. The table lists tens of thousands of distinct CDR3 sequences, approximately 25% of them singletons. The sample taken for sequencing was blood, either unsorted or a sorted T cell fraction (not recorded which). The receptor source for this set is a human donor who was either an allogeneic HSCT recipient or a stem cell or donor lymphocyte infusion donor (not recorded which). It is not recorded whose cells these are; they may come from a transplant donor. CDR3s include the opening cysteine and the closing phenylalanine or tryptophan. The D gene is left open where the match is weak. Expanded clones are given a class, and other clones once, few, many or no size at all.

TRBV4-2	.	TRBJ2-3	TRBD2	TGTGCCAGCAGCCAAGACCGGACTAGCGGGATAAATACGCAGTATTTT	CASSQDRTSGINTQYF
TRBV6-2/TRBV6-3	.	TRBJ1-1	.	TGTGCCAGCAGCCTCCTAGTGCCGAACACTGAAGCTTTCTTT	CASSLLVPNTEAFF
TRBV6-6	few	TRBJ2-5	.	TGTGCCAGCAGTCCCCCTTTTGGACACCAACAAGAGACCCAGTACTTC	CASSPPFGHQQETQYF
TRBV5-1	.	TRBJ2-7	.	TGCGCCAGCAGCTTGGTGTCAGGGCAGGGGGGATACGAGCAGTACTTC	CASSLVSGQGGYEQYF
TRBV4-1	.	TRBJ1-6	.	TGCGCCAGCAGCCAAGAGTCAGGCTTCTCCTATAATTCACCCCTCCACTTT	CASSQESGFSYNSPLHF
TRBV14	.	TRBJ1-6	.	TGTGCCAGCAGCCATGGGGCTTGGAATTCACCCCTCCACTTT	CASSHGAWNSPLHF
TRBV5-5	few	TRBJ1-3	.	TGTGCCAGCAGCTTGGATACCACTGGAAACACCATATATTTT	CASSLDTTGNTIYF
TRBV27	.	TRBJ2-7	.	TGTGCCAGCAGTTCTAAGACAAGCTCCTACGAGCAGTACTTC	CASSSKTSSYEQYF
TRBV4-1	.	TRBJ2-5	TRBD2	TGCGCCAGCAGCCAAGATGCGGGAGAGGCGACCCAGTACTTC	CASSQDAGEATQYF
TRBV5-1	.	TRBJ2-2	.	TGCGCCAGCAGCTTGGCTAGGGCGTACACCGGGGAGCTGTTTTTT	CASSLARAYTGELFF
TRBV6-5	.	TRBJ1-6	TRBD1	TGTGCCAGCAGTTACTCAGGGCAGGGGGCTTGGTCATATAATTCACCCCTCCACTTT	CASSYSGQGAWSYNSPLHF
TRBV6-6	few	TRBJ1-1	.	TGTGCCAGCAGCCACATATACATGAACACTGAAGCTTTCTTT	CASSHIYMNTEAFF
TRBV6-5	few	TRBJ2-7	.	TGTGCCAGCAGTTACTGGGGACGGTCCTACGAGCAGTACTTC	CASSYWGRSYEQYF
TRBV4-2	few	TRBJ2-1	TRBD2	TGTGCCAGCAGCGCCCGCGGGGGGAGCTCCTACAATGAGCAGTTCTTC	CASSARGGSSYNEQFF
TRBV4-2	.	TRBJ1-5	.	TGTGCCAGCAGCCAAGGTGGATCGGCTTACTATCAGCCCCAGCATTTT	CASSQGGSAYYQPQHF
TRBV29-1	many	TRBJ1-2	.	TGCAGCGTTGAAACGGGTTATGGCTACACCTTC	CSVETGYGYTF
TRBV9	.	TRBJ2-5	.	TGTGCCAGCAGCCTCCAGGATGGGAGGGGGGAGACCCAGTACTTC	CASSLQDGRGETQYF
TRBV7-9	few	TRBJ2-7	.	TGTGCCAGCAGCTCGCCCTGGGGGTTCGACGAGCAGTACTTC	CASSSPWGFDEQYF
TRBV5-1	.	TRBJ2-7	.	TGCGCCAGCAGCTTGGTCCCCGGGCAAAACGAGCAGTACTTC	CASSLVPGQNEQYF
TRBV3-1	.	TRBJ2-2	.	TGTGCCAGCAGCCAAACACAGGGGAACACCGGGGAGCTGTTTTTT	CASSQTQGNTGELFF
TRBV7-9	.	TRBJ2-1	TRBD2	TGTGCCAGCAGCTTAGGATGGACTAGCGGGGGCCTCCGCCTCAGAAATGAGCAGTTCTTC	CASSLGWTSGGLRLRNEQFF
TRBV11-2	once	TRBJ2-2	TRBD2	TGTGCCAGCAGCCCCCGACGTTTAACTAGCGGGGGACTCACCGGGGAGCTGTTTTTT	CASSPRRLTSGGLTGELFF
TRBV2	.	TRBJ1-2	.	TGTGCCAGCAGTGAAGGACAGAACTATGGCTACACCTTC	CASSEGQNYGYTF
TRBV12-3/TRBV12-4	.	TRBJ1-1	.	TGTGCCAGCACCCCCCGTCGGGGGCGCAAGGGGATGGACACTGAAGCTTTCTTT	CASTPRRGRKGMDTEAFF
TRBV11-2	few	TRBJ2-3	.	TGTGCCAGCAGCCCGGACTTGGGTGCGAATACGCAGTATTTT	CASSPDLGANTQYF
TRBV5-6	.	TRBJ2-7	.	TGTGCCAGCAGCTTGGTATCGCGTGGCTACGAGCAGTACTTC	CASSLVSRGYEQYF
TRBV7-9	.	TRBJ1-2	.	TGTGCCAGCAGCTCCCGGGACCGCGACTATGGCTACACCTTC	CASSSRDRDYGYTF
TRBV2	.	TRBJ2-2	.	TGTGCCAGCAGTCCAGGAGTCTCAGAGGCCGGGGAGCTGTTTTTT	CASSPGVSEAGELFF
TRBV5-1	.	TRBJ1-4	.	TGCGCCAGCAGCTTGGACAGGGAGGAGTATAATGAAAAACTGTTTTTT	CASSLDREEYNEKLFF
TRBV14	.	TRBJ2-4	TRBD1	TGTGCCAGCAGCCGGACAGGGGGCGGAAACATTCAGTACTTC	CASSRTGGGNIQYF
TRBV5-1	.	TRBJ2-2	.	TGCGCCAGCAGCTCAGGACAAGTCTGGGAGCTGTTTTTT	CASSSGQVWELFF
TRBV4-1	.	TRBJ1-2	TRBD1	TGCGCCAGCAGCCATCCTACGGGACAGGGGAATGGCTACACCTTC	CASSHPTGQGNGYTF
TRBV12-3/TRBV12-4	.	TRBJ1-1	.	TGTGCCAGCAGTTTCTCTTTCAGGGAGAACACTGAAGCTTTCTTT	CASSFSFRENTEAFF
TRBV6-5	many	TRBJ1-1	TRBD1	TGTGCCAGCAGTTTGGACAGGTTGAACACTGAAGCTTTCTTT	CASSLDRLNTEAFF
TRBV9	.	TRBJ2-2	.	TGTGCCAGCAGCATTACGACCGCCTTGGGGGAGCTGTTTTTT	CASSITTALGELFF
TRBV9	few	TRBJ1-3	.	TGTGCCAGCAGCGTAGGGGGGAACCCCTTTGGAAACACCATATATTTT	CASSVGGNPFGNTIYF
TRBV5-5	.	TRBJ1-3	.	TGTGCCAGCAGCTTTCAGTCAGCCGCTTCTGGAAACACCATATATTTT	CASSFQSAASGNTIYF
TRBV3-1	few	TRBJ2-7	.	TGTGCCAGCACCCTGGGTAGCGAGCAGTACTTC	CASTLGSEQYF
TRBV5-1	.	TRBJ2-3	TRBD2	TGCGCCAGCCGCTTGTTAGCGGGGGGTCCTAGCACAGATACGCAGTATTTT	CASRLLAGGPSTDTQYF
TRBV2	.	TRBJ1-4	.	TGTGCCAGCAGATGGTATTCTAATGAAAAACTGTTTTTT	CASRWYSNEKLFF
TRBV20-1	few	TRBJ2-1	.	TGCAGTGCTAGAGACGGGACATCAAACAATGAGCAGTTCTTC	CSARDGTSNNEQFF
TRBV6-2/TRBV6-3	few	TRBJ2-1	TRBD2	TGTGCCAGCAGACCTCCGGGACTAGCGGACACCTACAATGAGCAGTTCTTC	CASRPPGLADTYNEQFF